The 28 T cell receptor beta chains below were found in one sample sequenced in a study of T cell responses to AZD1222 COVID-19 vaccine. Clones were sequenced by immunoSEQ multiplex PCR, and TCRdb holds only the in-frame ones, with some missing. The sample has fewer than 120,000 clones; approximately 94% are singletons. The sequencing here drew on peripheral blood, taken 28 days after the second AZD1222 dose. Source of these receptors: an adult who received the AZD1222 COVID-19 vaccine.

The rearrangement joins TRBV2 to TRBJ2-7, with 9 bases aligning to TRBD2. This CDR3 comprises 17 residues. After removal of 6 bases from V and 1 base from J, the junction contained 13 bases not matched to a gene. CDR1 is SNHLY, CDR2 FYNNEI, per germline. The CDR3 DNA sequence: TGTGCCAGCAGGCGGAGCGGGCGGGAGGGCTGGTCCTACGAGCAGTACTTC. Amino acid sequence: CASRRSGREGWSYEQYF.

J is TRBJ1-1 and V is TRBV7-6, with 9 bases fitting TRBD1. J lost 5 bases, V lost 5 bases, and 9 bases had no gene match. The length of the CDR3 is 15 residues. Germline V CDR1 and CDR2: SGHVS, FNYEAQ. The CDR3 sequence is CASSPHRDRATEAFF. CDR3 DNA sequence: TGTGCCAGCAGCCCTCACCGGGACAGGGCGACTGAAGCTTTCTTT. The whole variable domain, remainder taken from reference TRBV7-6 and TRBJ1-1, is GAGVSQSPRYKVTKRGQDVALRCDPISGHVSLYWYRQALGQGPEFLTYFNYEAQQDKSGLPNDRFSAERPEGSISTLTIQRTEQRDSAMYRCASSPHRDRATEAFFGQGTRLTVV.

The chain uses TRBV2 and TRBJ2-3, with D hard to call. From germline, CDR1 is SNHLY and CDR2 FYNNEI. This CDR3 region has 15 residues. The V and J ends lost 4 bases and 1 base respectively, with 12 bases between them. CDR3 bases: TGTGCCAGCAGTGGCAGTCAGAGAGGCACAGATACGCAGTATTTT. This codes for CASSGSQRGTDTQYF.

This sequence joins TRBV21-1 and TRBJ1-1; the table assigns TRBD1, which was not confirmed against the DNA. TRBV21-1 is given as a pseudogene. This CDR3 spans 15 amino acids. CDR3: CASSKVRGRGTEAFF. The CDR3 nucleotides are TGTGCCAGCAGCAAAGTAAGGGGGCGCGGCACTGAAGCTTTCTTT.

This chain uses TRBV11-3 with TRBJ1-4; no clear D. Germline loops: CDR1 SGHNT, CDR2 YENEEA. V was cut by 3 bases and J by 7 bases, with 15 bases left in between. The CDR3 contains 15 residues. The CDR3 sequence: CASSFNTRGTEKLFF. CDR3 bases: TGTGCCAGCAGCTTTAATACGCGGGGAACTGAAAAACTGTTTTTT.

The chain joins TRBV27 to TRBJ2-1; weak D call: TRBD2 (7 bases). CDR3 size: 14 residues. V lost 7 bases, J lost 10 bases, and 20 bases lay in between. Germline-derived CDR1 and CDR2 are MNHEY and SMNVEV (reference sequence). CDR3 DNA sequence: TGTGCCAGCAACCCCCCAGGGAAGGGGGGGGAGCAGTTCTTC. Translated: CASNPPGKGGEQFF.

V usage is TRBV9 and J usage is TRBJ1-5; 9 nucleotides align to TRBD1. CDR3 length: 16 amino acids. CDR1 is SGDLS, CDR2 YYNGEE, per germline. The junction had 2 bases not matched to a gene; V was cut back by 0 bases and J by 1 base. The CDR3 reads CASSVATGGSNQPQHF. In DNA, the CDR3 is TGTGCCAGCAGCGTAGCGACAGGGGGAAGCAATCAGCCCCAGCATTTT.

The chain is built from TRBV6-5 and TRBJ2-2; 7 bases map to TRBD2. The CDR3 has 15 residues. Germline assignment: CDR1 MNHEY and CDR2 SVGAGI. With V trimmed by 5 bases and J by 6 bases, 9 bases remained unmatched. CDR3 nucleotides: TGTGCCAGCAGTCCCCCTGGCGGGAGAGCCGGGGAGCTGTTTTTT. This gives the protein CASSPPGGRAGELFF.

The J gene is TRBJ1-2, the V gene TRBV3-1 (or the pseudogene TRBV3-2); the D gene is possibly TRBD1 (5 bases). Germline loops: CDR1 LGHDT, CDR2 YNNKEL (reference sequence). Deletions cut 5 bases from V and 4 bases from J, with 14 bases between. This CDR3 spans 14 amino acids. The CDR3 DNA reads TGTGCCAGCAGCTTCCGGGACCGCCCCTATGGCTACACCTTC. Its protein product is CASSFRDRPYGYTF.

The chain joins TRBV10-1 to TRBJ2-7; no definite D call. The CDR3 loop spans 13 amino acids. From germline, CDR1 is WNHNN and CDR2 SYGVQD (reference sequence). V dropped 4 bases and J dropped 0 bases, with 7 bases sitting between them. CDR3 in amino acids: CASSVYSSYEQYF. The DNA of the CDR3 is TGCGCCAGCAGTGTGTACAGCTCCTACGAGCAGTACTTC.

This clone was counted once. The chain combines TRBV9 with TRBJ1-1, with a possible D match to TRBD1 (6 bases). Germline CDR1 reads SGDLS; CDR2 reads YYNGEE. The CDR3 covers 15 residues. V lost 0 bases and J lost 2, with 11 bases in between. CDR3: CASSVASGANTEAFF. The CDR3 DNA is TGTGCCAGCAGCGTAGCCTCAGGGGCAAACACTGAAGCTTTCTTT.

This clone has a single count. The chain carries TRBV4-1 and TRBJ2-1; 7 nucleotides line up with TRBD2. The length of the CDR3 is 14 residues. Germline V gene data show CDR1 as MGHRA and CDR2 as YSYEKL. The junction had 8 bases not matched to a gene; V was cut back by 4 bases and J by 8 bases. CDR3 DNA sequence: TGCGCCAGCAGCCTAGCGGGTCTCGTCTATGAGCAGTTCTTC. Amino acid sequence: CASSLAGLVYEQFF.

This chain joins TRBV10-3 and TRBJ1-1; TRBD1 might be the D (5 bases). Germline V CDR1 and CDR2: ENHRY, SYGVKD. Between the trimmed V and J ends, which lost 6 bases and 6 bases, there was a span of 8 bases. The length of the CDR3 is 11 residues. The CDR3 here is CAIRRGSEAFF. The CDR3 DNA sequence: TGTGCCATCAGAAGGGGATCTGAAGCTTTCTTT.

CDR3 nucleotide sequence: TGTGCCAGCAGCTCACAGGGGGGAGCCGGGGAGCTGTTTTTT. It is translated as CASSSQGGAGELFF. The rearrangement uses TRBV7-8 and TRBJ2-2, with 8 bases aligning to TRBD1. Germline lookup yields CDR1 SGHVS and CDR2 FQNEAQ. The CDR3 consists of 14 residues. Trimming took 4 bases from V and 6 from J; bases not matched to a gene: 4.

The chain combines TRBV30 with TRBJ2-1, with D tentatively TRBD1 (5 bases). Trimming removed 0 bases from V and 7 bases from J, with 7 bases in between. Germline loops: CDR1 GTSNPN, CDR2 SVGIG (reference sequence). The CDR3 runs to 12 residues. The CDR3 DNA reads TGTGCCTGGAGTGTACCAGGGAATGAGCAGTTCTTC. Its protein is CAWSVPGNEQFF.

The gene calls are TRBV2 and TRBJ1-1, with 7 positions matching TRBD1. This CDR3 contains 14 residues. The V gene's germline CDR1 is SNHLY and CDR2 FYNNEI. The V gene end was trimmed by 7 bases and the J gene end by 1 base; junction bases not matched to a gene: 6. The CDR3 DNA follows: TGTGCCAGCATGAGGGGGCTAAGGAACACTGAAGCTTTCTTT. It specifies CASMRGLRNTEAFF.

This chain links TRBV12-5 with TRBJ1-5; no clear D. Germline assignment: CDR1 LGHNT and CDR2 FRNRAP. The V and J ends lost 0 bases and 4 bases respectively, with 7 bases between them. CDR3 length: 14 residues. The CDR3 sequence: CASGLVAPNQPQHF. The DNA of the CDR3 is TGTGCTAGTGGTTTGGTAGCACCAAATCAGCCCCAGCATTTT. Full variable domain (outside the CDR3, taken from reference TRBV12-5 and TRBJ1-5): DARVTQTPRHKVTEMGQEVTMRCQPILGHNTVFWYRQTMMQGLELLAYFRNRAPLDDSGMPKDRFSAEMPDATLATLKIQPSEPRDSAVYFCASGLVAPNQPQHFGDGTRLSIL.

V usage is TRBV5-1 and J usage is TRBJ2-1; 12 bases are a match to TRBD2. The CDR3 sequence is 15 residues long. Germline assignment: CDR1 SGHRS and CDR2 YFSETQ. Unmatched junction bases numbered 7, after V lost 4 bases and J lost 8 bases. The CDR3 loop reads CASSPGLAGIDEQFF. For the CDR3, the DNA is TGCGCCAGCAGCCCCGGACTAGCGGGAATAGATGAGCAGTTCTTC.

The chain joins TRBV19 to TRBJ1-3, with D possibly being TRBD1 (5 bases). The germline V gene has CDR1 LNHDA and CDR2 SQIVND (reference sequence). The V and J ends lost 5 bases and 0 bases respectively, with 11 bases between them. The CDR3 is 15 residues long. This CDR3 reads CASSWDYHSGNTIYF. The CDR3 nucleotides are TGTGCCAGTAGTTGGGACTATCACTCTGGAAACACCATATATTTT.

V is TRBV21-1 and J is TRBJ1-5; TRBD1 is taken as the D call from the table, unchecked against the DNA. TRBV21-1 is a pseudogene locus. The CDR3 runs 20 residues. The CDR3 reads CASSKEGNRGRKPRSQPQHF. The CDR3 DNA is TGTGCCAGCAGCAAAGAAGGAAACAGGGGGCGTAAGCCTCGGAGTCAGCCCCAGCATTTT.

This chain connects TRBV19 to TRBJ1-5; TRBD1 might be the D (6 bases). Deletions cut 6 bases from V and 3 bases from J, with 9 bases between. Germline CDR1 is LNHDA and CDR2 is SQIVND (reference sequence). CDR3 length: 13 amino acids. The CDR3 region is CASSNRDNQPQHF. The DNA of the CDR3 is TGTGCCAGTAGCAACAGGGACAATCAGCCCCAGCATTTT.

The chain joins TRBV6-5 to TRBJ1-2; 10 positions match TRBD1. CDR3 length: 14 amino acids. Germline-derived CDR1 and CDR2 are MNHEY and SVGAGI. V gave up 7 bases and J gave up 7 bases; unmatched junction bases: 9. CDR3 in amino acids: CASISGGQGSGYTF. The DNA for the CDR3 is TGTGCCAGCATCAGCGGGGGACAGGGGTCTGGCTACACCTTC.

The rearrangement uses TRBV5-1 and TRBJ1-5, with unresolved D. Looked up from germline, CDR1 is SGHRS and CDR2 is YFSETQ. CDR3 length: 16 residues. Trimming left V 7 bases short and J 6 bases short, with 23 bases between. The CDR3 DNA reads TGCGCCAGCCCTAGCCGGAACACTCGGGGATGTCAGCCCCAGCATTTT. This translates into CASPSRNTRGCQPQHF.

This chain connects TRBV7-2 to TRBJ1-5; D remains ambiguous. V was shortened by 2 bases and J by 5 bases, with 13 bases between the two germline ends. Germline CDR1 is SGHTA and CDR2 is FQGNSA. This CDR3 comprises 15 residues. The CDR3 nucleotides read TGTGCCAGCAGCTTATCAGCGGGCTTTGATCAGCCCCAGCATTTT. Translating gives CASSLSAGFDQPQHF.

The chain employs TRBV12-5 and TRBJ2-1; tentatively, D is TRBD2 (5 bases). Looked up from germline, CDR1 is LGHNT and CDR2 is FRNRAP. V was shortened by 5 bases and J by 4 bases, with 15 bases between the two germline ends. The CDR3 is made up of 15 amino acids. The CDR3, as DNA: TGTGCTAGTGGTCCCCGGCTAGCAGTATACAATGAGCAGTTCTTC. Amino acids: CASGPRLAVYNEQFF.

The chain combines TRBV4-2 with TRBJ1-1; 8 positions agree with TRBD1. The CDR3 spans 16 residues. The V gene's germline CDR1 is LGHNA and CDR2 YNFKEQ. The V segment lost 3 bases and the J segment 3 bases; nucleotides outside the gene matches: 9. The CDR3 DNA is TGTGCCAGCAGCCAGAAAGGACAGGGTTGGGACACTGAAGCTTTCTTT. Translating gives CASSQKGQGWDTEAFF.

The chain combines TRBV13 with TRBJ1-1; 9 positions match TRBD1. The CDR3 consists of 14 residues. Germline loops: CDR1 PRHDT, CDR2 FYEKMQ (reference sequence). Losses at the gene ends were 5 bases for V and 5 bases for J; bases not matched to a gene: 6. CDR3 coding DNA: TGTGCCAGCAGCCGGGGGGACAGGGAGACTGAAGCTTTCTTT. It encodes CASSRGDRETEAFF.

The CDR3 protein is CASSPGATGSGPPRTF. The CDR3 DNA reads TGTGCCAGCTCACCAGGAGCGACAGGGAGTGGCCCTCCCCGCACCTTC. This chain uses TRBV18 with TRBJ1-2; 7 positions match TRBD1. This CDR3 has 16 residues. J gave up 13 bases and V 2 bases, and 19 bases lay outside the gene matches. Germline loops: CDR1 KGHSH, CDR2 LQKENI.